This T cell receptor beta chain was found in a study of blood T cells in healthy people across ages. To note about this clonotype: Compared with germline, one end of the junction differs, possibly owing to a read error.

Germline V gene sequence: CDR1 LNHNV, CDR2 YYDKDF (reference sequence). This CDR3 is 12 amino acids long. It was with a sample-barcoded 5' primer and a J-beta primer mix that a second PCR of about 6 to 12 cycles was run. Using its own MiXCR run on the 5' RACE reads, TCRdb lists one record per CDR3 protein. The data contain some 1,800,000 distinct CDR3 sequences, roughly 43% of them seen just once; the ten biggest clones take up about 23%. This TCR was recovered from a human donor in good health. Sequencing was performed on blood. The chain combines TRBV15 with TRBJ1-2; D gene uncertain. In DNA, the CDR3 is TGCGCCACCAGCAGAGATGTGAGAGGCTACACCTTC. Amino acid sequence: CATSRDVRGYTF.